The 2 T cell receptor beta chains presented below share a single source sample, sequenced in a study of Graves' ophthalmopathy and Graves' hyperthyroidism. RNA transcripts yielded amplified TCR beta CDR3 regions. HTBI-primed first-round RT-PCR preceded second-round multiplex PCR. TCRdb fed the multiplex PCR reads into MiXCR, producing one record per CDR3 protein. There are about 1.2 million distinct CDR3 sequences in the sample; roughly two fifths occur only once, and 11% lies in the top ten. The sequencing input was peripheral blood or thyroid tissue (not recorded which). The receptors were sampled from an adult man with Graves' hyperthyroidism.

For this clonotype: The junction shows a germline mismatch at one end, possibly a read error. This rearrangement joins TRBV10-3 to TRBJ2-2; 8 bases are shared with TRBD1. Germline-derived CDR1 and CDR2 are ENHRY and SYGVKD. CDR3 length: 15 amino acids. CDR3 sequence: CASRGQDTNTGELFF. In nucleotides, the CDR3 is TGTGCCAGCAGGGGGCAGGACACGAACACTGGGGAGCTGTTTTTT.

For the CDR3, the DNA is TGTGCCACCAGCAGCCCTCGTGGAAGGGCCACCGAGACCCAGTACTTC. This sequence encodes CATSSPRGRATETQYF. This chain joins TRBV15 and TRBJ2-5, with unresolved D. The germline V gene encodes CDR1 LNHNV and CDR2 YYDKDF (reference sequence). With 3 bases removed from V and 5 bases from J, the gap between germline ends came to 19 bases. CDR3 length: 16 amino acids.